Sequencing of this T cell receptor (beta chain) was carried out in a study of cytomegalovirus exposure and HLA in healthy donors. Study-level points and caveats: The authors listed 180 or so TCR beta chains as cytomegalovirus-associated.

Trimming took off 11 bases at V and 7 bases at J, with 11 bases between the two ends. The CDR3 extends over 10 amino acids. Germline V gene lookup returns CDR1 MNHNS and CDR2 SASEGT. Comments on this clone: Its antigen remains unidentified.

PCR primers comprised 60 Vbeta and 13 Jbeta primers. TCRdb's copy holds only in-frame clones and misses some; the assay was immunoSEQ multiplex PCR. The top ten hold about 9.9% of the sample, which has about 120,000 clones, over 65% seen once. The clonotype originates from a woman aged 50 to 65 in good health and CMV-seropositive. The chain is built from TRBV6-1 and TRBJ2-5; D is unclear. Sequenced material: PBMCs. CDR3 protein: CARAWATQYF. CDR3 DNA sequence: TGTGCCCGAGCCTGGGCGACCCAGTACTTC.